These T cell receptor beta chains were read from a single sample in a study of shared clonotypes between healthy human individuals. Using immunoSEQ multiplex PCR, the repertoire was profiled, and TCRdb retains in-frame clones only, with some absent. The table shows hundreds of thousands of clones, with around three quarters occurring only once. Sequenced material: PBMCs. Receptors originate from a woman aged 40-49 years in good health. Some clones in this sample may be carry-over from other donors' samples. The CDR3 runs from the conserved cysteine through the conserved F or W. Each record gives: D gene, clone size, V gene, J gene, CDR3 DNA, CDR3 protein. D genes are given only for firm matches. The size entry is marked missing in some rows and otherwise reads once, few, many or a size class.

d_gene: TRBD2; abundance: NA; v_gene: TRBV4-1; j_gene: TRBJ2-3; CDR3nt: TGCGCCAGCAGCCAAGAGTTTGCGGGAGGGCAACGCACAGATACGCAGTATTTT; CDR3aa: CASSQEFAGGQRTDTQYF
d_gene: NA; abundance: NA; v_gene: TRBV7-2; j_gene: TRBJ1-5; CDR3nt: TGTGCCAGCAGCTTAAGGGGTGGAGGCAATCAGCCCCAGCATTTT; CDR3aa: CASSLRGGGNQPQHF
d_gene: TRBD1; abundance: NA; v_gene: TRBV4-3; j_gene: TRBJ1-2; CDR3nt: TGCGCCAGCAGCCCTATTTGGGGGACAGGGGATGGCTACACCTTC; CDR3aa: CASSPIWGTGDGYTF
d_gene: NA; abundance: NA; v_gene: TRBV5-1; j_gene: TRBJ2-1; CDR3nt: TGCGCCAGCAGCACGACTGGGACACCCTACAATGAGCAGTTCTTC; CDR3aa: CASSTTGTPYNEQFF
d_gene: NA; abundance: once; v_gene: TRBV28; j_gene: TRBJ1-3; CDR3nt: TGTGCCAGCGCCTTTTCCGGCCAGCAAGACTCTGGAAACACCATATATTTT; CDR3aa: CASAFSGQQDSGNTIYF
d_gene: TRBD1; abundance: NA; v_gene: TRBV4-2; j_gene: TRBJ1-5; CDR3nt: TGTGCCAGCAGCCGAGGGACAGGGGGCAATCAGCCCCAGCATTTT; CDR3aa: CASSRGTGGNQPQHF
d_gene: TRBD1; abundance: NA; v_gene: TRBV6-1; j_gene: TRBJ2-7; CDR3nt: TGTGCCAGCAGCGAGGGACAGGGAATGTACGAGCAGTACTTC; CDR3aa: CASSEGQGMYEQYF
d_gene: NA; abundance: many; v_gene: TRBV9; j_gene: TRBJ2-5; CDR3nt: TGTGCCAGCAGCGTAGGAAGTGCGGGGGCCTCGGAGACCCAGTACTTC; CDR3aa: CASSVGSAGASETQYF
d_gene: TRBD1; abundance: many; v_gene: TRBV28; j_gene: TRBJ1-1; CDR3nt: TGTGCCAGCACCCTCTGGACAGGGGAGAATGAAGCTTTCTTT; CDR3aa: CASTLWTGENEAFF
d_gene: NA; abundance: NA; v_gene: TRBV2; j_gene: TRBJ2-1; CDR3nt: TGTGCCAGCAGTGTCTCGGAGGGGGCGATGCAGTTCTTC; CDR3aa: CASSVSEGAMQFF
d_gene: NA; abundance: NA; v_gene: TRBV6-1; j_gene: TRBJ2-5; CDR3nt: TGTGCCAGCAGTGAACTTCGACAGGAGACCCAGTACTTC; CDR3aa: CASSELRQETQYF
d_gene: NA; abundance: NA; v_gene: TRBV18; j_gene: TRBJ2-7; CDR3nt: TGTGCCAGCTCACCAAGTGGGGATACCTACGAGCAGTACTTC; CDR3aa: CASSPSGDTYEQYF
d_gene: TRBD2; abundance: NA; v_gene: TRBV5-1; j_gene: TRBJ2-3; CDR3nt: TGCGCCAGCAGCTTGGAGCGGGGTAGCACAGATACGCAGTATTTT; CDR3aa: CASSLERGSTDTQYF
d_gene: NA; abundance: once; v_gene: TRBV28; j_gene: TRBJ2-7; CDR3nt: TGTGCCAGCAGTATGACCTACGAGCAGTACTTC; CDR3aa: CASSMTYEQYF
d_gene: TRBD2; abundance: NA; v_gene: TRBV6-5; j_gene: TRBJ2-1; CDR3nt: TGTGCCAGCAGTCGTGGGACTAGCGGGACCCAGTTCTTC; CDR3aa: CASSRGTSGTQFF
d_gene: TRBD1; abundance: few; v_gene: TRBV4-3; j_gene: TRBJ1-2; CDR3nt: TGCGCCAGCAGCCAGCACGGCCAGGGGGCGCTTGGCTACACCTTC; CDR3aa: CASSQHGQGALGYTF
d_gene: NA; abundance: NA; v_gene: TRBV7-8; j_gene: TRBJ2-2; CDR3nt: TGTGCCAGCAGCCCAGAACAGAACACCGGGGAGCTGTTTTTT; CDR3aa: CASSPEQNTGELFF
d_gene: TRBD2; abundance: many; v_gene: TRBV7-9; j_gene: TRBJ2-1; CDR3nt: TGTGCCAGCAGCCCGGGACTAGCGGGACACGATGAGCAGTTCTTC; CDR3aa: CASSPGLAGHDEQFF
d_gene: TRBD1; abundance: NA; v_gene: TRBV4-2; j_gene: TRBJ1-2; CDR3nt: TGTGCCAGCAGCCAGCAGGGGGGGGTTCAGGAAGGCTACACCTTC; CDR3aa: CASSQQGGVQEGYTF
d_gene: NA; abundance: NA; v_gene: TRBV6-1; j_gene: TRBJ1-3; CDR3nt: TGTGCCAGCAGGCCAGGGTCTGGAAACACCATATATTTT; CDR3aa: CASRPGSGNTIYF
d_gene: NA; abundance: few; v_gene: TRBV5-4; j_gene: TRBJ2-4; CDR3nt: TGTGCCAGCAGCCCCGGGACCGGCGGCGCCAAAAACATTCAGTACTTC; CDR3aa: CASSPGTGGAKNIQYF
d_gene: NA; abundance: NA; v_gene: TRBV15; j_gene: TRBJ1-2; CDR3nt: TGTGCCACCAGCATGGGGGGGGACAACTATGGCTACACCTTC; CDR3aa: CATSMGGDNYGYTF